This T cell receptor beta chain was obtained from a study of OX40 agonist ivuxolimab in advanced cancers. Study-wide context: The costimulatory receptor OX40 (CD134) was targeted by ivuxolimab, a fully human IgG2 agonistic monoclonal antibody. Intravenous ivuxolimab was administered to patients every 2 weeks at six dose levels: 0.01, 0.1, 0.3, 1.5, 3 and 10 mg/kg. Of the roughly 51 dose-escalation patients, hepatocellular carcinoma was present in approximately 20, melanoma in around 15, renal cell carcinoma in 9 and head and neck cancer in 9. In the dose-escalation cohort, around 80% of patients were male, and the mean age was roughly 60 years with a range of roughly 20 to 79. Patients were allowed to have had prior anti-PD-1, anti-PD-L1 or anti-CTLA-4 therapy, and 40% to 45% of the dose-escalation patients had been treated with checkpoint inhibitors. Partial responses occurred in three dose-escalation patients: two with cutaneous melanoma and one with hepatocellular carcinoma. The point of sequencing TCRbeta in the periphery was to test whether ivuxolimab changed TCR sequence diversity and drove clonal T-cell expansion. The monotherapy dose-escalation portion (N = 52 patients) of the phase I ivuxolimab trial is reported in the paper. Overall results and qualifications from the work: On average, CD8+ T cells showed more expanded clones than CD4+ T cells after ivuxolimab. Partial responders in the 0.1-3.0 mg/kg groups had among the lowest normalized peripheral clonal expansion, especially among CD8+ T cells. The antigen specificity of the clonally expanded peripheral T cells was not determined. Low levels of normalized T-cell clonal expansion were also seen in some patients who did not respond. At doses of 0.1 to 3.0 mg/kg, clonal expansion of both CD4+ and CD8+ T cells in blood was seen between baseline and week 6.

Cut back by 3 bases and 0 bases, the V and J ends lie 15 bases apart. From cysteine to phenylalanine, the CDR3 is 16 amino acids long. Only the CDR3 portion is preserved as DNA: 48 bases, with reading frame beginning at the first base. For CDR1 and CDR2, the germline V gene lists SGDLS and YYNGEE. The trial excluded patients who had a history of autoimmune disease or were on systemic immunosuppression. In every dose cohort, peripheral blood was drawn for TCR sequencing at baseline, cycle 4 day 1, and cycle 7 day 1. Samples came from an open-label, multicenter, first-in-human phase I dose-escalation trial of ivuxolimab. Adults with locally advanced or metastatic melanoma, renal cell, hepatocellular, or head and neck squamous cell carcinoma were enrolled in the trial. Before TCR sequencing, CD4+ and CD8+ T cells were separately sorted from peripheral blood. Genomic DNA was isolated from the sorted cells so that the TCRbeta CDR3 region could be sequenced. The immunoSEQ Assay was used to sequence the TCRbeta CDR3 regions. As stored in TCRdb, this immuneACCESS dataset retains in-frame rearrangements with V and J assigned. A fraction of the clones does not appear; measured against another copy, unresolved V genes explain less than half of the discrepancy, and the remainder lacks a known reason. Recorded for this sample are roughly 130,000 clones; about 93% of them occurred a single time. The ten largest account for approximately 0.15% of the sample.

Of note for this clone: No cognate antigen has been identified for it. Per-nucleotide qualities are absent, and no much larger clonotype sits a single base away.

Recombination linked TRBV9 to TRBJ1-1; a weak D assignment points to TRBD1 (5 bases agree). The source material was CD4+ or CD8+ T cells sorted from blood, sampled in a trial of the OX40 agonist ivuxolimab. The sequence came from an adult with an advanced solid tumor such as melanoma, head and neck, liver or kidney cancer. The DNA sequence reads TGTGCCAGCAGCGAATCTGACAGACCCATGAACACTGAAGCTTTCTTT. This is translated as CASSESDRPMNTEAFF.